This record covers a single T cell receptor (beta chain). What it binds is unknown. At one end, the junction sequence differs from germline, possibly due to a read error. This entry belongs to a study of T cells in Graves' hyperthyroidism and ophthalmopathy. Study findings and constraints: Expanded thyroid clonotypes (above 0.001) were mostly also found in blood. Stable hyperthyroidism and ophthalmopathy were separated using 13 V-J signatures.

From RNA transcripts, TCR beta CDR3 regions were amplified. The TCR CDR3 was amplified in a first-round RT-PCR using the HTBI primer set. TCRdb fed the multiplex PCR reads into MiXCR, producing one record per CDR3 protein. The repertoire has 750,000 to 900,000 distinct CDR3 sequences, around 39% of them found once; the top ten carry approximately 8.7%. Newly diagnosed hyperthyroidism, duration under 2 months, in patients aged 18 to 65. This CDR3 has 17 amino acids. Germline CDR1 reads MGHRA; CDR2 reads YSYEKL. The sample taken for sequencing was blood. This clonotype was obtained from a young man with Graves' hyperthyroidism. The chain recombines TRBV4-1 with TRBJ1-4; weak D call: TRBD1 (6 bases). For the CDR3, the DNA is TGTGCCAGCAGCCAAGTCGGAGTCCAGGAGGGGGGCGAAAAACTGTTTTTT. Translated, it gives CASSQVGVQEGGEKLFF.